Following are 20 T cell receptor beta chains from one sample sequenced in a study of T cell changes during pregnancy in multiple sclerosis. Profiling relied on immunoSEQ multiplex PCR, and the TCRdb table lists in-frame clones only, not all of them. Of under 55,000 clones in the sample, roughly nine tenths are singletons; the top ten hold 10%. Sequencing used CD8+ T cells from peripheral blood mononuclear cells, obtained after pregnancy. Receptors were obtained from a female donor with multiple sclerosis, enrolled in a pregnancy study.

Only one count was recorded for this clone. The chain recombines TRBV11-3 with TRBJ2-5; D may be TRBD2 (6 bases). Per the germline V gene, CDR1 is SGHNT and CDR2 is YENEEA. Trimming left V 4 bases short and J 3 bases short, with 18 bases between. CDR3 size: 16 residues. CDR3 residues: CASSSSQSWGEETQYF. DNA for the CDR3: TGTGCCAGCAGCTCAAGCCAATCTTGGGGGGAAGAGACCCAGTACTTC.

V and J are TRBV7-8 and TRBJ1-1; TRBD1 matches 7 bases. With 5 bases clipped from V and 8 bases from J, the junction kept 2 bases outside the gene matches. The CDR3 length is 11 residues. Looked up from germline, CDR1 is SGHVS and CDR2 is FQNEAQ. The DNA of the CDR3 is TGTGCCAGCAGCCTGGGACAGGAAGCTTTCTTT. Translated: CASSLGQEAFF.

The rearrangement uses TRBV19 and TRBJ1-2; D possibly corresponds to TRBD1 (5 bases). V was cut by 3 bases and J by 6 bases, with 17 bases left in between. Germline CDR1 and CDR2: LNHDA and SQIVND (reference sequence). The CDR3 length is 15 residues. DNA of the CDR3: TGTGCCAGTAGTATTGGGCAGTTTAAAGGGGATGGCTACACCTTC. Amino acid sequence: CASSIGQFKGDGYTF.

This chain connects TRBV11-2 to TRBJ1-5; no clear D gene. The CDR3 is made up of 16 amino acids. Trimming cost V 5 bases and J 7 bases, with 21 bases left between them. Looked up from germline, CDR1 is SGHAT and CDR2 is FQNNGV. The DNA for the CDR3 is TGTGCCAGCAGCCATAGCTTGGGATCGGGGTTCCAGCCCCAGCATTTT. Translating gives CASSHSLGSGFQPQHF.

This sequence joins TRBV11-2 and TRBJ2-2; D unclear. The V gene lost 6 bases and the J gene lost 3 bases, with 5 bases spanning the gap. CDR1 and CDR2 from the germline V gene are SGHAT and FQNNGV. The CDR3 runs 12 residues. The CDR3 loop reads CASRSDTGELFF. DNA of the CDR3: TGTGCCAGCAGGTCGGACACCGGGGAGCTGTTTTTT.

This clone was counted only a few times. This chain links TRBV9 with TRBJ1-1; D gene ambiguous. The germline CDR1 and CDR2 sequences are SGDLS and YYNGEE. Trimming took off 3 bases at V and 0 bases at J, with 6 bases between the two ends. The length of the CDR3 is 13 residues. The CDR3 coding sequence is TGTGCCAGCAGCGCGGCGGTGAACACTGAAGCTTTCTTT. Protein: CASSAAVNTEAFF. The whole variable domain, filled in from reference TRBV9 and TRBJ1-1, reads DSGVTQTPKHLITATGQRVTLRCSPRSGDLSVYWYQQSLDQGLQFLIQYYNGEERAKGNILERFSAQQFPDLHSELNLSSLELGDSALYFCASSAAVNTEAFFGQGTRLTVV.

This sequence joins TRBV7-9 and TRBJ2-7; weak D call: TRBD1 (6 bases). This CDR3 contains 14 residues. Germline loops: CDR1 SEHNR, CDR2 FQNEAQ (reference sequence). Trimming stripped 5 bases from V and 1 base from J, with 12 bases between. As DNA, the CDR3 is TGTGCCAGCAGCCCCCGGGACACTTCCTACGAGCAGTACTTC. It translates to CASSPRDTSYEQYF.

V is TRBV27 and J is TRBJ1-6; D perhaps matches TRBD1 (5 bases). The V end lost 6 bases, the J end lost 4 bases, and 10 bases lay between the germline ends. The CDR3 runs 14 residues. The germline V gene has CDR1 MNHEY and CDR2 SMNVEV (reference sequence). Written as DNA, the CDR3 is TGTGCCAGCAGGACGGGACTTTATAATTCACCCCTCCACTTT. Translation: CASRTGLYNSPLHF.

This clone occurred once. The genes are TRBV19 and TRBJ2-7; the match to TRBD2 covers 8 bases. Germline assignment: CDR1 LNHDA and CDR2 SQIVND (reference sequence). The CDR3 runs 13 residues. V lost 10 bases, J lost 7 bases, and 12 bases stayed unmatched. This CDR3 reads CATHARGAGEQYF. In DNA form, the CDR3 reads TGTGCCACCCACGCGCGGGGGGCGGGGGAGCAGTACTTC.

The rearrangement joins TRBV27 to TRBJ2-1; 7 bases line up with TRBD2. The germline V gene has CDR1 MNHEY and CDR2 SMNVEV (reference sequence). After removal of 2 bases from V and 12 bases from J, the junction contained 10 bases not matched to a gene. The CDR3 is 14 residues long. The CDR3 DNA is TGTGCCAGCAGTTTAACGGGCCTAGCGGAATCGCAGTTCTTC. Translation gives CASSLTGLAESQFF.

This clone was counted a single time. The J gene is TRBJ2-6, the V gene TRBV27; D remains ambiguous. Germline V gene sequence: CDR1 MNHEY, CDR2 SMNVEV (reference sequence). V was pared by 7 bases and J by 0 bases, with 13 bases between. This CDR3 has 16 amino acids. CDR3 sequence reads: CASTPAGISGANVLTF. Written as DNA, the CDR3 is TGTGCCAGCACCCCTGCAGGAATCTCTGGGGCCAACGTCCTGACTTTC.

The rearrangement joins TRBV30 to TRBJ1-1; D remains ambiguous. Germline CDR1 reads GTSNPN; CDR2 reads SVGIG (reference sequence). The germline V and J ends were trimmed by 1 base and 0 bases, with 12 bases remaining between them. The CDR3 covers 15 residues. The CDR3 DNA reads TGTGCCTGGAGTGGTGGGAGAGAGATGAACACTGAAGCTTTCTTT. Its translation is CAWSGGREMNTEAFF.

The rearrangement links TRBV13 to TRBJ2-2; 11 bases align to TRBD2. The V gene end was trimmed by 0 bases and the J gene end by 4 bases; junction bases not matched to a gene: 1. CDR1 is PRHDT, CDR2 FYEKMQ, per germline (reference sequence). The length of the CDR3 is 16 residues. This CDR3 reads CASSLGTSGVTGELFF. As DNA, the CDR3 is TGTGCCAGCAGCTTAGGGACTAGCGGGGTCACCGGGGAGCTGTTTTTT.

This CDR3 is CASSPWAGAGYGYTF. CDR3 nucleotides: TGTGCCAGCAGCCCTTGGGCGGGGGCTGGCTATGGCTACACCTTC. The V call is TRBV6-5, the J call TRBJ1-2; D might be TRBD1 (6 bases). Germline loops: CDR1 MNHEY, CDR2 SVGAGI. V was cut by 6 bases and J by 4 bases, with 18 bases left in between. This CDR3 spans 15 amino acids.

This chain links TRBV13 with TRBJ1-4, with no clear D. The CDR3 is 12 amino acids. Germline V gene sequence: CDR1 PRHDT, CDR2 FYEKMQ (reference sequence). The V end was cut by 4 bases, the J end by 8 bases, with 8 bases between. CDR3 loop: CASSSPGEKLFF. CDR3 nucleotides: TGTGCCAGCAGCTCCCCGGGGGAAAAACTGTTTTTT.

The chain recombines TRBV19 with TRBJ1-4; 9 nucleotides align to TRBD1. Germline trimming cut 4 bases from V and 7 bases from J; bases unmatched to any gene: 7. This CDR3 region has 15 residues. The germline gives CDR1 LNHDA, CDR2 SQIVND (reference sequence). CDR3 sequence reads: CASSTLGQGGEKLFF. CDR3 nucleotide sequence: TGTGCCAGTAGTACTCTGGGACAGGGAGGTGAAAAACTGTTTTTT. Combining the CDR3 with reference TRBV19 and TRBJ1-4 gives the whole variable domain DGGITQSPKYLFRKEGQNVTLSCEQNLNHDAMYWYRQDPGQGLRLIYYSQIVNDFQKGDIAEGYSVSREKKESFPLTVTSAQKNPTAFYLCASSTLGQGGEKLFFGSGTQLSVL.

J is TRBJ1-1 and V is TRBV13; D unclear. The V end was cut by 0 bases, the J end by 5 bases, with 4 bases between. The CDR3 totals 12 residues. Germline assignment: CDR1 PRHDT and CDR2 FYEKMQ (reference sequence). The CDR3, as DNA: TGTGCCAGCAGCTTAGGTGAGACTGAAGCTTTCTTT. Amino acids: CASSLGETEAFF.

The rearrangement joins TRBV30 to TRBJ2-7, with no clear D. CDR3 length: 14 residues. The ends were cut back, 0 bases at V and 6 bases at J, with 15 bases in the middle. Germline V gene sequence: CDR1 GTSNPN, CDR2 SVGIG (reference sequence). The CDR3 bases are TGTGCCTGGAGTGTTAGAACAGTTCCCTGCGAGCAGTACTTC. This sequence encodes CAWSVRTVPCEQYF.

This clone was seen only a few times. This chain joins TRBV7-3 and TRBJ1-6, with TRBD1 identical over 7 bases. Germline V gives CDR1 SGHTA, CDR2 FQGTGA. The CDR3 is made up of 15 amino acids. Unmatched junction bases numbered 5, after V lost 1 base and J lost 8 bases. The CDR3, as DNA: TGTGCCAGCAGCTTAATGAACAGGGGAGATTCACCCCTCCACTTT. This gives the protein CASSLMNRGDSPLHF.

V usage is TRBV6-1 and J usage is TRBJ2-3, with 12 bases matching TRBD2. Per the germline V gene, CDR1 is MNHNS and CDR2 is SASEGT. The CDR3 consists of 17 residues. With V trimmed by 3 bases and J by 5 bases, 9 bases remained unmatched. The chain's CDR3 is CASSESLAGGQQDTQYF. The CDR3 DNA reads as TGTGCCAGCAGTGAGTCTCTAGCGGGGGGGCAGCAAGATACGCAGTATTTT.